This T cell receptor (beta chain) was obtained from a study of blood T cell repertoires in COVID-19. TCRdb keeps only in-frame clones here, not all; method: immunoSEQ multiplex PCR. The table lists 100,000 to 150,000 clones, about four fifths of them singletons. Material: peripheral blood. The clonotype was recovered from a man aged 35-49 years with active or convalescent COVID-19.

The CDR3 loop reads CASSPGTMNTEAFF. The CDR3 DNA reads TGTGCCAGCAGCCCCGGGACAATGAACACTGAAGCTTTCTTT. The chain recombines TRBV6-6 with TRBJ1-1, with D maybe TRBD1 (6 bases). Trimming cost V 6 bases and J 0 bases, with 11 bases left between them. The CDR3 contains 14 residues. The germline gives CDR1 MNHNY, CDR2 SVGAGI (reference sequence).